Listed below are T cell receptor beta chains from one sample, sequenced in a study of T cell repertoires in ileal Crohn's disease. Clones were sequenced by immunoSEQ multiplex PCR, and TCRdb holds only the in-frame ones, with some missing. The sample shows 4,500 to 5,500 clones, just under 75% of them seen only once. The specimen sequenced was ileal tissue. The receptors stem from an adult with Crohn's disease. Both conserved end residues are part of each CDR3. Fields, in order: J gene, D gene, clone size, V gene, CDR3 DNA, CDR3 protein. The D gene is left open where the match is weak. Rows give clone size only sometimes, using once, few, many, or a class for an expanded clone.

j_call: TRBJ1-2
d_call: .
clone_size: .
v_call: TRBV6-6
cdr3_nt: TGTGCCAGCAGTTTTACGAGGGCCAGTGGCTATGGCTACACCTTC
cdr3_aa: CASSFTRASGYGYTF

j_call: TRBJ1-1
d_call: .
clone_size: once
v_call: TRBV5-1
cdr3_nt: TGCGCCAGCAGCTTGGCCGCAGGGAAGGCTGAAGCTTTCTTT
cdr3_aa: CASSLAAGKAEAFF

j_call: TRBJ1-4
d_call: TRBD1
clone_size: .
v_call: TRBV2
cdr3_nt: TGTGCCAGCCGGACAGGGCGTAATGAAAAACTGTTTTTT
cdr3_aa: CASRTGRNEKLFF

j_call: TRBJ2-7
d_call: .
clone_size: few
v_call: TRBV30
cdr3_nt: TGTGCCTGGACCAGGGGCCTCTCCTACGAGCAGTACTTC
cdr3_aa: CAWTRGLSYEQYF

j_call: TRBJ1-4
d_call: .
clone_size: .
v_call: TRBV7-9
cdr3_nt: TGTGCCAGCAGCCCAGGGGCCGGTAATGAAAAACTGTTTTTT
cdr3_aa: CASSPGAGNEKLFF

j_call: TRBJ1-1
d_call: .
clone_size: .
v_call: TRBV6-5
cdr3_nt: TGTGCCAGTTACGGACTAATGAACACTGAAGCTTTCTTT
cdr3_aa: CASYGLMNTEAFF

j_call: TRBJ2-5
d_call: TRBD2
clone_size: large
v_call: TRBV10-1
cdr3_nt: TGCGCCAGCAGTCCACGACTAGCGGACGTTCGAGAGACCCAGTACTTC
cdr3_aa: CASSPRLADVRETQYF

j_call: TRBJ2-7
d_call: TRBD2
clone_size: .
v_call: TRBV9
cdr3_nt: TGTGCCAGCAGCGTAGGACCGACTAGCAACTCCTACGAGCAGTACTTC
cdr3_aa: CASSVGPTSNSYEQYF

j_call: TRBJ1-2
d_call: .
clone_size: few
v_call: TRBV18
cdr3_nt: TGTGCCAGCTCACCAGAGGTAGATCGATGGGGCTACACCTTC
cdr3_aa: CASSPEVDRWGYTF

j_call: TRBJ2-1
d_call: .
clone_size: .
v_call: TRBV11-3
cdr3_nt: TGTGCCAGCAGCTTCTACGATGAGCAGTTCTTC
cdr3_aa: CASSFYDEQFF

j_call: TRBJ2-3
d_call: TRBD2
clone_size: .
v_call: TRBV7-9
cdr3_nt: TGTGCCAGCAGCTTAGGGACGGGGGGTATCGGGAATACGCAGTATTTT
cdr3_aa: CASSLGTGGIGNTQYF

j_call: TRBJ1-6
d_call: .
clone_size: .
v_call: TRBV30
cdr3_nt: TGTGCCTGGAGTGTACCAGGTGGCAGGGCTTCACCCCTCCACTTT
cdr3_aa: CAWSVPGGRASPLHF

j_call: TRBJ2-3
d_call: TRBD2
clone_size: .
v_call: TRBV30
cdr3_nt: TGTGCCTGGAGTGTGCTAGCGGGGAAACCAGATACGCAGTATTTT
cdr3_aa: CAWSVLAGKPDTQYF

j_call: TRBJ2-3
d_call: .
clone_size: .
v_call: TRBV7-9
cdr3_nt: TGTGCCAGCAGCTTCTCCGGACACACAGATACGCAGTATTTT
cdr3_aa: CASSFSGHTDTQYF

j_call: TRBJ2-7
d_call: TRBD1
clone_size: few
v_call: TRBV6-1
cdr3_nt: TGTGCCAGCAGTGAGGACAGGAGAATACATTCCTACGAGCAGTACTTC
cdr3_aa: CASSEDRRIHSYEQYF

j_call: TRBJ1-5
d_call: .
clone_size: .
v_call: TRBV7-8
cdr3_nt: TGTGCCAGCAGCTTATCCAGAAGACAAGATCAGCCCCAGCATTTT
cdr3_aa: CASSLSRRQDQPQHF

j_call: TRBJ1-1
d_call: TRBD1
clone_size: .
v_call: TRBV6-6
cdr3_nt: TGTGCCAGCAGCACAGGGGATGTATCTGAAGCTTTCTTT
cdr3_aa: CASSTGDVSEAFF

j_call: TRBJ2-5
d_call: .
clone_size: .
v_call: TRBV2
cdr3_nt: TGTGCCAGCAGAGAATTCGCGGAGACCCAGTACTTC
cdr3_aa: CASREFAETQYF

j_call: TRBJ2-1
d_call: TRBD2
clone_size: few
v_call: TRBV19
cdr3_nt: TGTGCCAGTAGTCCCGGCTGGGGGGCGGGGGGCATCAGCTCCTACAATGAGCAGTTCTTC
cdr3_aa: CASSPGWGAGGISSYNEQFF

j_call: TRBJ1-1
d_call: .
clone_size: .
v_call: TRBV19
cdr3_nt: TGTGCCAGTAGTATCGGGTCAGGGGCGACTGAAGCTTTCTTT
cdr3_aa: CASSIGSGATEAFF

j_call: TRBJ2-7
d_call: .
clone_size: .
v_call: TRBV30
cdr3_nt: TGTGCCTGGAGTCGCGGTATTTCCTACGAGCAGTACTTC
cdr3_aa: CAWSRGISYEQYF

j_call: TRBJ2-1
d_call: .
clone_size: .
v_call: TRBV5-1
cdr3_nt: TGCGCCAGCCACCCGGACTTTTACAATGAGCAGTTCTTC
cdr3_aa: CASHPDFYNEQFF

j_call: TRBJ2-4
d_call: .
clone_size: few
v_call: TRBV13
cdr3_nt: TGTGCCAGCAGCTTAACGGGAGCGGGCAAAAACATTCAGTACTTC
cdr3_aa: CASSLTGAGKNIQYF

j_call: TRBJ1-1
d_call: .
clone_size: large
v_call: TRBV27
cdr3_nt: TGTGCCAGCCGTGGGTTAGTACAGCCACCTGAAGCTTTCTTT
cdr3_aa: CASRGLVQPPEAFF

j_call: TRBJ1-2
d_call: TRBD1
clone_size: .
v_call: TRBV15
cdr3_nt: TGTGCCACCAGTCTAAACAGGGGTGGCTACACCTTC
cdr3_aa: CATSLNRGGYTF

j_call: TRBJ2-7
d_call: TRBD1
clone_size: .
v_call: TRBV27
cdr3_nt: TGTGCCAGCAGCCTAGGGACAGACTACGAGCAGTACTTC
cdr3_aa: CASSLGTDYEQYF

j_call: TRBJ1-1
d_call: TRBD1
clone_size: .
v_call: TRBV10-3
cdr3_nt: TGTGCCATCAGGCCACGACAGGGGGGCACTGAAGCTTTCTTT
cdr3_aa: CAIRPRQGGTEAFF

j_call: TRBJ1-2
d_call: .
clone_size: .
v_call: TRBV11-3
cdr3_nt: TGTGCCAGCAGCTTCCAGGGCTTTGGCTACACCTTC
cdr3_aa: CASSFQGFGYTF

j_call: TRBJ1-1
d_call: .
clone_size: .
v_call: TRBV4-1
cdr3_nt: TGCGCCAGCAGCCCCCGGGGGGTGAACACTGAAGCTTTCTTT
cdr3_aa: CASSPRGVNTEAFF